The rows below give T cell receptor beta chains drawn from one sample of a study of identical twins. TCRdb recomputed calls from the 5' RACE reads with MiXCR, one row per CDR3 protein. The sample lists about 210,000 distinct CDR3 sequences; approximately 9% were seen once. Sequencing was done on a sample of memory (CD45RO+) T cells sorted from blood. The receptors shown here come from a woman between 18 and 29 years old in good health. Each CDR3 is given with its conserved first and last residue. D genes are given only for firm matches. Only part of the rows carry a size: once, few, many, or a class if the clone is expanded.

clone_size,j_call,d_call,v_call,cdr3_nt,cdr3_aa
many,TRBJ2-2,-,TRBV27,TGTGCCAGCAACCCTACTCGCACCGGGGAGCTGTTTTTT,CASNPTRTGELFF
few,TRBJ2-3,-,TRBV11-3,TGTGCCAGCAGCTTAGACTGGGGCACAGATACGCAGTATTTT,CASSLDWGTDTQYF
-,TRBJ2-7,TRBD1,TRBV20-1,TGCAGTGCTAGGGACAGGGTTAAAGCCTTCTACGAGCAGTACTTC,CSARDRVKAFYEQYF
few,TRBJ1-1,-,TRBV7-9,TGTGCCAGCAGCTTTCAGGGGTTTGGCATATCTGAAGCTTTCTTT,CASSFQGFGISEAFF
-,TRBJ1-2,-,TRBV30,TGTGCCTGGAGGAGCGGGGGGGAAAGCTATGGCTACACCTTC,CAWRSGGESYGYTF
few,TRBJ2-1,TRBD2,TRBV6-1,TGTGCCAGCAGCCTAGGGGCGGGACTAGCGGGCGTAAATGAGCAGTTCTTC,CASSLGAGLAGVNEQFF
few,TRBJ2-3,-,TRBV9,TGTGCCAGCAGCGTAGAGGGCGGTTTCACAGATACGCAGTATTTT,CASSVEGGFTDTQYF
-,TRBJ2-2,-,TRBV7-2,TGTGCCAGCAGATCAGGGGCCAGCTCCGGGGAGCTGTTTTTT,CASRSGASSGELFF
-,TRBJ1-1,-,TRBV9,TGTGCCAGCAGCGGACAGGCCAATATGAACACTGAAGCTTTCTTT,CASSGQANMNTEAFF
many,TRBJ1-2,-,TRBV3-1,TGTGCCAGCAGCCAGGGGACTCCCTCTGGCTACACCTTC,CASSQGTPSGYTF
many,TRBJ1-6,-,TRBV5-1,TGCGCCAGCAGCTTGGAGGGGGAAAATTCACCCCTCCACTTT,CASSLEGENSPLHF
-,TRBJ2-1,-,TRBV10-3,TGTGCCATCAGGGGTGGGGGGCTTGAGCAGTTCTTC,CAIRGGGLEQFF
-,TRBJ2-5,TRBD2,TRBV6-5,TGTGCCAGCAGTTACAGACCGGGACTAGCGGGAGGGGTTCAAGAGACCCAGTACTTC,CASSYRPGLAGGVQETQYF
many,TRBJ1-4,-,TRBV7-9,TGTGCCAGCAGCCAGCGGGAAAAACTGTTTTTT,CASSQREKLFF
few,TRBJ1-2,TRBD1,TRBV11-2,TGTGCCAGCAGCCCGAGGACAGGGTCATTTAAATACACCTTC,CASSPRTGSFKYTF
many,TRBJ1-1,-,TRBV5-1,TGCGCCAGCAGCTTGGGGGCCTACATGAACACTGAAGCTTTCTTT,CASSLGAYMNTEAFF
few,TRBJ2-5,-,TRBV5-1,TGCGCCAGCAGCTTGGAGGGGTCGGAGACCCAGTACTTC,CASSLEGSETQYF
-,TRBJ1-1,-,TRBV6-5,TGTGCCAGCAGTTACTCGAAAGGTGCTTTTAGTTCTGAAGCTTTCTTT,CASSYSKGAFSSEAFF
few,TRBJ2-7,-,TRBV6-5,TGTGCCAGCAGTGTACTGATGGATACCTACGAGCAGTACTTC,CASSVLMDTYEQYF
many,TRBJ1-2,TRBD1,TRBV6-1,TGTGCCAGCAGAGAACCAGGGGGCGCCGGCTACACCTTC,CASREPGGAGYTF